The sequence of this T cell receptor beta chain was determined in a study of blood T cell repertoires in COVID-19. In the original analysis: Counts of nucleated cells, estimated from reference gene primer amplification, were obtained. Sequencing was performed with immunoSEQ multiplex PCR; in TCRdb, only in-frame clones are kept and a portion is missing. From that table come the V and J calls and clone size; the DNA was used to work out D and trimming. This table holds around 18,000 clones, 80% found once. Germline assignment: CDR1 SNHLY and CDR2 FYNNEI. This CDR3 spans 15 amino acids. Trimming left V 7 bases short and J 0 bases short, with 13 bases between.

Sequencing was performed on peripheral blood. The origin of this receptor is a man older than 75 with acute or convalescent COVID-19. V usage is TRBV2 and J usage is TRBJ1-5; no clear D. As DNA, the CDR3 is TGTGCCAGCACCCTAGCGGAGAATAGCAATCAGCCCCAGCATTTT. Translating it yields CASTLAENSNQPQHF.